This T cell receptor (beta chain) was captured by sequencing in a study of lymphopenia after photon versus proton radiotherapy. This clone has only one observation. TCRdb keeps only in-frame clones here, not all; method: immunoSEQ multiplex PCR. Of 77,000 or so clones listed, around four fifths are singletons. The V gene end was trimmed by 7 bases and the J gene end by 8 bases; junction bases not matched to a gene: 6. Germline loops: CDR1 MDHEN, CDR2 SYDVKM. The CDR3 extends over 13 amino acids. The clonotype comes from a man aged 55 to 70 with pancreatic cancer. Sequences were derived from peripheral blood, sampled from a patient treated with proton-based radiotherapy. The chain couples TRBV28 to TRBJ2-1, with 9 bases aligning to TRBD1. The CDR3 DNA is TGTGCCAGCAACCGGGACAGGGTATATGAGCAGTTCTTC. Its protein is CASNRDRVYEQFF.